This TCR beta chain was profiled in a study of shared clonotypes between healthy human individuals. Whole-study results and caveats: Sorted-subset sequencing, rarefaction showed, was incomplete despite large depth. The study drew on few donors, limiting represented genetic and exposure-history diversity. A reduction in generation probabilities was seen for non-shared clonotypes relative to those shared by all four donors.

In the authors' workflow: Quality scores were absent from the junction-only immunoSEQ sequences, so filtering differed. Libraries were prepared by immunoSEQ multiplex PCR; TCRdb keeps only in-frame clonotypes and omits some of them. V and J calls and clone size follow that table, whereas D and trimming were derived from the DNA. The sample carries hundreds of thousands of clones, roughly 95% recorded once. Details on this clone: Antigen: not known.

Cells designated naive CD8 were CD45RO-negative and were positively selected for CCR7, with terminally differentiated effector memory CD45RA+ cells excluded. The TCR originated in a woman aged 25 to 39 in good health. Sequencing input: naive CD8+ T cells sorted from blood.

CDR3: CACRTGSSYEQYF. The DNA for the CDR3 is TGTGCCTGCCGGACAGGAAGCTCCTACGAGCAGTACTTC. The V and J genes are TRBV30 and TRBJ2-7; TRBD1 matches at 7 bases. Germline CDR1 reads GTSNPN; CDR2 reads SVGIG (reference sequence). After removal of 6 bases from V and 0 bases from J, the junction contained 5 bases not matched to a gene. The CDR3 contains 13 residues.